What follows are 11 T cell receptor beta chains derived from one specimen sequenced in a study of CD8 T cells in Susac syndrome. Random hexamers were used to reverse transcribe the RNA input (roughly 0.5 to 1 ug). MiXCR, applied by TCRdb to the immunoSEQ multiplex PCR reads, yields one record per CDR3 protein. Seen here are under 80,000 distinct CDR3 sequences, about 95% observed once, and the top ten hold about 0.38%. The sample consisted of CD8+ T cells from PBMCs. The receptors were sampled from a human donor with multiple sclerosis.

V gene TRBV20-1 combines with J gene TRBJ1-2; D is unresolved. This CDR3 comprises 13 residues. The V end lost 0 bases, the J end lost 0 bases, and 5 bases lay between the germline ends. CDR1 is DFQATT, CDR2 SNEGSKA, per germline (reference sequence). In DNA form, the CDR3 reads TGCAGTGCTAGAGATGGGGCTAACTATGGCTACACCTTC. Translation: CSARDGANYGYTF.

V and J are TRBV6-5 and TRBJ2-2; 7 positions match TRBD1. V was clipped by 10 bases and J by 6 bases; unmatched bases: 5. Germline V gene sequence: CDR1 MNHEY, CDR2 SVGAGI. The CDR3 consists of 12 residues. CDR3 amino acids: CAISRGSGELFF. The CDR3 DNA reads TGTGCCATTTCCAGGGGGTCCGGGGAGCTGTTTTTT.

This sequence joins TRBV13 and TRBJ2-5, with a possible D match to TRBD2 (5 bases). V lost 0 bases and J 3 bases, leaving 8 bases between the germline ends. The length of the CDR3 is 14 residues. Germline V gene sequence: CDR1 PRHDT, CDR2 FYEKMQ (reference sequence). The CDR3 region has the DNA TGTGCCAGCAGCTTAGGTGCTAGCAAAGAGACCCAGTACTTC. Translating gives CASSLGASKETQYF.

This chain connects TRBV7-9 to TRBJ1-5; D is unresolved. V lost 1 base and J lost 9, with 7 bases in between. CDR1 is SEHNR and CDR2 is FQNEAQ in the germline V gene (reference sequence). This CDR3 is 12 amino acids long. Written as DNA, the CDR3 is TGTGCCAGCAGCTTAGAAGGGCTGCCCCAGCATTTT. Translation: CASSLEGLPQHF.

The chain is built from TRBV3-1 and TRBJ1-2; maybe TRBD1 (5 bases). From germline, CDR1 is LGHDT and CDR2 YNNKEL (reference sequence). Trimming took 1 base from V and 5 from J, leaving 20 bases between them. There are 17 residues in the CDR3. This chain's CDR3 is CASSQGAGSPEEYGYTF. Here the CDR3 DNA reads TGTGCCAGCAGCCAAGGGGCAGGGAGCCCTGAAGAATATGGCTACACCTTC.

V usage is TRBV5-4 and J usage is TRBJ2-2; D might be TRBD1 (7 bases). The CDR3 length is 17 residues. Trimming took 0 bases from V and 4 from J, leaving 16 bases between them. Per the germline V gene, CDR1 is SGHNT and CDR2 is YYREEE (reference sequence). The CDR3 loop reads CASSLGVRRGATGELFF. In nucleotides, the CDR3 is TGTGCCAGCAGCTTGGGGGTACGCAGGGGGGCCACCGGGGAGCTGTTTTTT.

The gene calls are TRBV29-1 and TRBJ1-1; no reliable D call. V was trimmed by 2 bases and J by 1 base, leaving 20 bases between them. The length of the CDR3 is 17 residues. The germline gives CDR1 SQVTM, CDR2 ANQGSEA. The DNA of the CDR3 is TGCAGCGTTGAAAGCCTCGGGCAGGCCACACCGAACACTGAAGCTTTCTTT. Protein sequence: CSVESLGQATPNTEAFF.

This clonotype has only one observation. The J gene is TRBJ2-2, the V gene TRBV10-2; D is unclear. The germline V and J ends were trimmed by 10 bases and 6 bases, with 9 bases remaining between them. CDR1 is WSHSY, CDR2 SAAADI, per germline. The CDR3 contains 11 residues. The CDR3 region is CATQSAGELFF. The CDR3 bases are TGCGCCACCCAGTCGGCCGGGGAGCTGTTTTTT.

The rearrangement links TRBV23-1 to TRBJ1-3; 10 bases line up with TRBD1. TRBV23-1 is labeled an ORF, and its function is uncertain. This CDR3 comprises 17 residues. The junction had 5 bases not matched to a gene; V was cut back by 1 base and J by 2 bases. The CDR3 sequence: CASSQYTDRGPGNTIYF. The CDR3 DNA sequence: TGCGCCAGCAGTCAATATACCGACAGGGGGCCTGGAAACACCATATATTTT.

The V call is TRBV5-1, the J call TRBJ1-1, with 7 bases that match TRBD1. Looked up from germline, CDR1 is SGHRS and CDR2 is YFSETQ. CDR3 length: 15 residues. V gave up 2 bases and J gave up 0 bases; unmatched junction bases: 4. Here the CDR3 reads CASSFRDRMNTEAFF. The CDR3 region has the DNA TGCGCCAGCAGCTTTAGGGACAGAATGAACACTGAAGCTTTCTTT.

CDR3 amino acids: CASSPLDRGYYGYTF. The CDR3 region has the DNA TGTGCCAGCAGTCCCCTGGACAGGGGATACTATGGCTACACCTTC. This chain links TRBV27 with TRBJ1-2; TRBD1 matches 9 bases. The V and J ends lost 5 bases and 3 bases, in that order; junction bases with no gene match: 7. This CDR3 is built from 15 residues. The V gene's germline CDR1 is MNHEY and CDR2 SMNVEV (reference sequence).